This TCR beta chain was obtained from a study of T cell changes during pregnancy in multiple sclerosis. This CDR3 contains 15 residues. Germline V gene sequence: CDR1 SGHTA, CDR2 FQGNSA. The table came from immunoSEQ multiplex PCR; TCRdb's copy has only in-frame clones and leaves some out. This table holds some 56,000 clones, about 90% found once. The sample in question was CD4+ T cells from peripheral blood mononuclear cells, obtained after pregnancy. V usage is TRBV7-2 and J usage is TRBJ2-2, with TRBD2 matching 13 bases. This receptor was identified in a female donor with multiple sclerosis, enrolled in a pregnancy study. The CDR3, as DNA: TGTGCTGCCGGACTAGCGGGGGTAATCACCGGGGAGCTGTTTTTT. It codes for CAAGLAGVITGELFF.